The rows below give T cell receptor beta chains drawn from one sample of a study of T cell responses to AZD1222 COVID-19 vaccine. Profiled with immunoSEQ multiplex PCR; TCRdb holds only in-frame clones, not every one. The sample records 150,000 to 200,000 clones, around 90% being singletons. The source was peripheral blood, collected on day 0 of AZD1222 vaccination. Every receptor here comes from an adult in good health. CDR3s include the opening cysteine and the closing phenylalanine or tryptophan. A D gene is named only where the DNA matches it firmly. The size field is filled for only some rows; it gives once, few, many or a size class.

J gene	D gene	V gene	clone size	CDR3 protein	CDR3 DNA
TRBJ2-2	-	TRBV5-8	-	CASSLGLAVTGELFF	TGTGCCAGCAGCTTGGGGCTAGCAGTTACCGGGGAGCTGTTTTTT
TRBJ2-5	-	TRBV18	-	CASSPPNLVRGETQYF	TGTGCCAGCTCACCACCGAACCTAGTTCGGGGGGAGACCCAGTACTTC
TRBJ1-2	-	TRBV28	-	CASSVSGTLHGGYTF	TGTGCCAGCAGTGTTTCCGGGACCCTCCATGGCGGCTACACCTTC
TRBJ1-1	TRBD1	TRBV7-2	many	CASSLEWGQPAFF	TGTGCCAGCAGCTTAGAATGGGGACAGCCAGCTTTCTTT
TRBJ2-7	-	TRBV28	once	CASSTGQYRYEQYF	TGTGCCAGCAGTACCGGACAGTATCGATACGAGCAGTACTTC
TRBJ1-1	-	TRBV7-9	-	CASSSQGNTEAFF	TGTGCCAGCAGCTCCCAGGGTAACACTGAAGCTTTCTTT
TRBJ1-2	-	TRBV15	once	CATSRGVVGVGYTF	TGTGCCACCAGCAGAGGGGTAGTAGGGGTGGGCTACACCTTC
TRBJ2-7	-	TRBV28	-	CASSSPGRTTYEQYF	TGTGCCAGCAGTTCCCCAGGTCGGACGACCTACGAGCAGTACTTC
TRBJ1-4	TRBD1	TRBV2	-	CASRGAGGNEKLFF	TGTGCCAGCAGGGGAGCAGGGGGTAATGAAAAACTGTTTTTT
TRBJ2-3	TRBD2	TRBV7-2	-	CASSLALAGGADTQYF	TGTGCCAGCAGCTTAGCTCTAGCGGGGGGGGCAGATACGCAGTATTTT
TRBJ2-1	-	TRBV6-6	once	CAIGLGAGNEQFF	TGTGCCATTGGGTTGGGGGCGGGAAATGAGCAGTTCTTC
TRBJ2-7	-	TRBV30	-	CAWSVKGLGRSYEQYF	TGTGCCTGGAGTGTTAAAGGTTTGGGGAGGTCTTACGAGCAGTACTTC
TRBJ2-3	TRBD2	TRBV3-1/TRBV3-2	-	CASSQGPAGITDTQYF	TGTGCCAGCAGCCAAGGTCCAGCGGGGATCACAGATACGCAGTATTTT
TRBJ1-6	-	TRBV14	-	CASSQSDRVHSPLHF	TGTGCCAGCAGCCAATCAGACAGAGTCCATTCACCCCTCCACTTT
TRBJ1-4	-	TRBV2	-	CASSNLEHRLTNEKLFF	TGTGCCAGCAGCAACTTAGAACACAGACTAACTAATGAAAAACTGTTTTTT
TRBJ1-2	-	TRBV5-4	-	CASTSAGGAGYGYTF	TGTGCCAGCACCTCCGCGGGGGGGGCCGGTTATGGCTACACCTTC
TRBJ1-5	-	TRBV25-1	-	CASSSETSGNQPQHF	TGTGCCAGCAGTTCGGAGACATCGGGCAATCAGCCCCAGCATTTT
TRBJ2-7	-	TRBV27	-	CASSVSGSRYEQYF	TGTGCCAGCAGTGTTTCCGGGAGTAGATACGAGCAGTACTTC
TRBJ2-6	TRBD2	TRBV10-3	-	CAIRGLAGESGANVLTF	TGTGCCATCAGGGGACTAGCGGGGGAGTCTGGGGCCAACGTCCTGACTTTC
TRBJ1-4	TRBD1	TRBV2	-	CASRQPTGDAEKLFF	TGTGCCAGCAGGCAGCCGACAGGGGACGCTGAAAAACTGTTTTTT
TRBJ1-2	TRBD1	TRBV2	-	CASTGGTGNYGYTF	TGTGCCAGCACCGGAGGGACAGGGAACTATGGCTACACCTTC
TRBJ1-5	-	TRBV7-8	-	CASSLDPGATNQPQHF	TGTGCCAGCAGCTTAGACCCAGGGGCCACCAATCAGCCCCAGCATTTT
TRBJ2-7	-	TRBV11-1	-	CASSLGPTGSSYEQYF	TGTGCCAGCAGCTTAGGACCTACGGGATCCTCCTACGAGCAGTACTTC
TRBJ1-5	-	TRBV27	-	CASGIGVSRPQHF	TGTGCCAGCGGAATAGGGGTCTCCAGGCCCCAGCATTTT
TRBJ1-2	-	TRBV29-1	-	CSVVGARLSYGYTF	TGCAGCGTTGTAGGGGCCAGGCTGTCCTATGGCTACACCTTC
TRBJ1-3	TRBD1	TRBV28	-	CASSPRDSSGNTIYF	TGTGCCAGCAGTCCCCGGGACAGCTCTGGAAACACCATATATTTT
TRBJ2-5	-	TRBV7-6	-	CASSLQETQYF	TGTGCCAGCTCCCTTCAAGAGACCCAGTACTTC
TRBJ2-3	-	TRBV5-1	-	CASSFGRASAGRDTQYF	TGCGCCAGCAGCTTTGGCAGGGCCTCTGCCGGCCGAGATACGCAGTATTTT
TRBJ2-2	-	TRBV9	-	CASSPLGQLNTGELFF	TGTGCCAGCAGCCCCTTAGGACAGCTCAACACCGGGGAGCTGTTTTTT
TRBJ1-1	-	TRBV11-2	-	CASSLAGNTEAFF	TGTGCCAGCAGCTTGGCAGGGAACACTGAAGCTTTCTTT
TRBJ1-1	-	TRBV5-5	once	CASKFGGQGTEAFF	TGTGCCAGCAAGTTTGGGGGTCAGGGCACTGAAGCTTTCTTT
TRBJ1-1	-	TRBV11-2	-	CATSSPRGLHEAFF	TGTGCCACCTCCAGCCCCAGGGGTCTTCATGAAGCTTTCTTT
TRBJ2-5	TRBD2	TRBV7-8	-	CASSLEGGGGETQYF	TGTGCCAGCAGCTTAGAGGGCGGGGGTGGAGAGACCCAGTACTTC
TRBJ1-5	-	TRBV6-2/TRBV6-3	-	CASSYRQTYQPQHF	TGTGCCAGCAGTTACCGGCAGACTTATCAGCCCCAGCATTTT
TRBJ2-3	-	TRBV10-3	-	CAISEEGPRTDTQYF	TGTGCCATCAGTGAGGAGGGGCCCCGCACAGATACGCAGTATTTT
TRBJ2-7	-	TRBV7-5	-	CARSSEEDSGEQYF	TGTGCCAGAAGCTCCGAGGAGGATTCGGGGGAGCAGTACTTC
TRBJ2-1	-	TRBV19	-	CASSRGSSYNEQFF	TGTGCCAGTAGTAGGGGGAGCTCCTACAATGAGCAGTTCTTC
TRBJ1-5	-	TRBV28	-	CASSTGAGGNQPQHF	TGTGCCAGCAGTACGGGGGCCGGGGGCAATCAGCCCCAGCATTTT
TRBJ2-7	-	TRBV12-3/TRBV12-4	once	CASSGGYYEQYF	TGTGCCAGCAGCGGGGGCTACTACGAGCAGTACTTC
TRBJ1-5	-	TRBV10-3	-	CAISDRLNQPQHF	TGTGCCATCAGTGACAGGTTAAATCAGCCCCAGCATTTT
TRBJ1-5	-	TRBV5-5	-	CASSTGTPNQPQHF	TGTGCCAGCAGCACCGGGACACCCAATCAGCCCCAGCATTTT
TRBJ1-2	TRBD1	TRBV20-1	-	CSAGTAYGYTF	TGCAGTGCTGGGACAGCCTATGGCTACACCTTC
TRBJ2-3	-	TRBV4-1	once	CASSLSGGPGHTQYF	TGCGCCAGCAGCCTGTCGGGGGGCCCGGGGCATACGCAGTATTTT
TRBJ2-7	-	TRBV28	-	CASSSPPIYEQYF	TGTGCCAGCAGTTCCCCCCCCATCTACGAGCAGTACTTC
TRBJ1-2	-	TRBV19	-	CATTPDRVYGYTF	TGTGCCACGACGCCGGACAGAGTCTATGGCTACACCTTC
TRBJ2-1	-	TRBV27	-	CASSHYNEQFF	TGTGCCAGCAGCCATTACAATGAGCAGTTCTTC
TRBJ1-5	-	TRBV28	-	CASQDYSNQPQHF	TGTGCCAGCCAGGACTATAGCAATCAGCCCCAGCATTTT
TRBJ2-5	TRBD2	TRBV7-2	-	CASSLQGGSGETQYF	TGTGCCAGCAGCCTGCAGGGAGGTAGCGGGGAGACCCAGTACTTC
TRBJ1-1	-	TRBV12-3/TRBV12-4	-	CASWGLNTEAFF	TGTGCCAGCTGGGGACTAAACACTGAAGCTTTCTTT
TRBJ2-7	-	TRBV29-1	-	CSVGTGITYEQYF	TGCAGCGTGGGGACCGGTATTACGTACGAGCAGTACTTC
TRBJ1-1	-	TRBV30	-	CAWSEVSTEAFF	TGTGCCTGGAGTGAGGTGTCAACTGAAGCTTTCTTT
TRBJ1-2	-	TRBV2	-	CASSTALQNYGYTF	TGTGCCAGCAGTACAGCCTTACAGAACTATGGCTACACCTTC
TRBJ1-2	-	TRBV4-1	-	CASSQNSGTLANYGYTF	TGCGCCAGCAGCCAAAACTCAGGGACGTTAGCTAACTATGGCTACACCTTC